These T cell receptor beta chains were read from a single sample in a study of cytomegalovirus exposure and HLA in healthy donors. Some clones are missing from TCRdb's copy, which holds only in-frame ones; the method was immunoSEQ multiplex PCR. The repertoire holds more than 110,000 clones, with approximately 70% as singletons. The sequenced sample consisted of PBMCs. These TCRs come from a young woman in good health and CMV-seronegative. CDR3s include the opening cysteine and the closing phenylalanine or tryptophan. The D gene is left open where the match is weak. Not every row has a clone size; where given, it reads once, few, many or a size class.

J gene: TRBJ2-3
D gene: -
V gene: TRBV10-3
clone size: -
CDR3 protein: CAISVRSADTQYF
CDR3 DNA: TGTGCCATCAGTGTCCGTAGCGCCGATACGCAGTATTTT

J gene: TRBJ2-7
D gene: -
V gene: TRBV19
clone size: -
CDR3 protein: CASSIAGAYEQYF
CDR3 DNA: TGTGCCAGTAGTATAGCCGGGGCCTACGAGCAGTACTTC

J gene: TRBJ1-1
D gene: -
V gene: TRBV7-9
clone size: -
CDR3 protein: CSSSLRPRAFF
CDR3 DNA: TGTTCCAGCAGCTTACGACCTAGAGCTTTCTTT

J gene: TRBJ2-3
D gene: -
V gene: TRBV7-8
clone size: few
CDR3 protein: CASSLVGGPGAPQYF
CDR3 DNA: TGTGCCAGCAGCTTAGTTGGGGGACCAGGGGCGCCGCAGTATTTT

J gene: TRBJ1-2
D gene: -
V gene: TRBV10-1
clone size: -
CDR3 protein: CASSEGGTVSYGYTF
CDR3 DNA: TGCGCCAGCAGTGAAGGCGGGACGGTGAGTTATGGCTACACCTTC

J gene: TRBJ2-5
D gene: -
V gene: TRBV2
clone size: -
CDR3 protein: CASSEVDAETQYF
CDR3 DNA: TGTGCCAGCAGTGAGGTCGATGCGGAGACCCAGTACTTC

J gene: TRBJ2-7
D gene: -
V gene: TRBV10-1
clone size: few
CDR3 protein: CASSQGLGSEQYF
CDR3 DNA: TGCGCCAGCAGTCAGGGATTGGGTTCCGAGCAGTACTTC

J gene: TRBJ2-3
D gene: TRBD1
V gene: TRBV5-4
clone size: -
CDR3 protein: CASSLGGQGRSDTQYF
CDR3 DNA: TGTGCCAGCAGCTTGGGCGGACAGGGGAGGTCAGATACGCAGTATTTT

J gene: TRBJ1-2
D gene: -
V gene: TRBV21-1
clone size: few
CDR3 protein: CASSKQGRGLGSYGYTF
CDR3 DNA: TGTGCCAGCAGCAAACAAGGGAGAGGGCTAGGAAGCTATGGCTACACCTTC

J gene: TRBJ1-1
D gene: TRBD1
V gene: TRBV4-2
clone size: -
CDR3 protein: CASSLQGDMNTEAFF
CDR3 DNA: TGTGCCAGCAGCCTGCAGGGGGACATGAACACTGAAGCTTTCTTT

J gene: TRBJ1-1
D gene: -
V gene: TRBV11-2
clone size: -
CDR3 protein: CASSLVVGVNTEAFF
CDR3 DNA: TGTGCCAGCAGCTTAGTAGTAGGAGTGAACACTGAAGCTTTCTTT

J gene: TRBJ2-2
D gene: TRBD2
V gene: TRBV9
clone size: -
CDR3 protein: CASSVGSGMATGELFF
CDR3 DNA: TGTGCCAGCAGCGTAGGTAGCGGGATGGCCACCGGGGAGCTGTTTTTT

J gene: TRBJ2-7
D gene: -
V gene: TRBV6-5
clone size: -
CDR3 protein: CASSYLGGGGYEQYF
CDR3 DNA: TGTGCCAGCAGTTACCTCGGGGGAGGGGGCTACGAGCAGTACTTC

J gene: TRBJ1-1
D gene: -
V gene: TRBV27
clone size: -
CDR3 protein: CASSGRGEAFF
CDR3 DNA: TGTGCCAGCAGCGGTAGGGGAGAAGCTTTCTTT

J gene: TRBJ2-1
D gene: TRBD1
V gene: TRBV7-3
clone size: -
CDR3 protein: CASSVTGVEQFF
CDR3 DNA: TGTGCCAGCAGCGTAACAGGGGTTGAGCAGTTCTTC

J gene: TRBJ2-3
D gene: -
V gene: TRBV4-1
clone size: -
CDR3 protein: CASSQDHSSDTQYF
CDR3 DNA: TGCGCCAGCAGCCAAGATCACTCCTCAGATACGCAGTATTTT

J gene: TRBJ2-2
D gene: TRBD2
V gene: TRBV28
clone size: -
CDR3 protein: CASSPLGLAANTGELFF
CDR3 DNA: TGTGCCAGCAGTCCATTGGGACTAGCGGCGAACACCGGGGAGCTGTTTTTT

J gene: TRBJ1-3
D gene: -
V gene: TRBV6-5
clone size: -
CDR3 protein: CASCDTSGNTIYF
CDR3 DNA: TGTGCCAGCTGTGACACCTCTGGAAACACCATATATTTT

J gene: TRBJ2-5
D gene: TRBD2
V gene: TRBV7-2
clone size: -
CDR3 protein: CASSLGFLRGGPDQETQYF
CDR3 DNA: TGTGCCAGCAGCTTAGGGTTTTTGCGGGGGGGACCAGACCAAGAGACCCAGTACTTC

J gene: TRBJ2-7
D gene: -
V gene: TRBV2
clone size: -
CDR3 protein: CASSVRRGGEQYF
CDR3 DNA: TGTGCCAGCAGTGTTAGGCGGGGCGGTGAGCAGTACTTC

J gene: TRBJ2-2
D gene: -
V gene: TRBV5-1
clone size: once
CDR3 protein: CASSPGDITGELFF
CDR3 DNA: TGCGCCAGCAGCCCCGGGGATATCACCGGGGAGCTGTTTTTT

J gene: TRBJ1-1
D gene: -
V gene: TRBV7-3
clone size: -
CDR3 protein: CASSLFSGTDEAFF
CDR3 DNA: TGTGCCAGCAGCTTATTTTCGGGTACCGATGAAGCTTTCTTT

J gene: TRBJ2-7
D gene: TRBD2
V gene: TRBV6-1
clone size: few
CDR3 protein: CASSSTSGRYEQYF
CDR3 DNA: TGTGCCAGCAGTTCGACTAGCGGGAGATACGAGCAGTACTTC

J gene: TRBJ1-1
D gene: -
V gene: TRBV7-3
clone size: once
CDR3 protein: CASRENSRTEAFF
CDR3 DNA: TGTGCCAGCAGAGAGAATTCGCGGACTGAAGCTTTCTTT

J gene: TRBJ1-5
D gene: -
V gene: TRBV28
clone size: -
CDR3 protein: CASSFQGLNQPQHF
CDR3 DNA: TGTGCCAGCAGTTTCCAGGGTTTGAATCAGCCCCAGCATTTT

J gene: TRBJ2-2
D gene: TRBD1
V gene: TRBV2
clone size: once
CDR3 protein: CASSAGTGGPNTGELFF
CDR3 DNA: TGTGCCAGCAGTGCCGGGACAGGGGGCCCGAACACCGGGGAGCTGTTTTTT

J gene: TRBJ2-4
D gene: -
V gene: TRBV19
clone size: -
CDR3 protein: CASSTGELAKNIQYF
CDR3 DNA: TGTGCCAGTAGTACAGGGGAATTAGCCAAAAACATTCAGTACTTC

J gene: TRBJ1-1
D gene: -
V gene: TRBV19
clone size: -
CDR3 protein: CASSIGLTGEAFF
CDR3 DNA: TGTGCCAGTAGTATAGGTCTGACAGGAGAGGCTTTCTTT

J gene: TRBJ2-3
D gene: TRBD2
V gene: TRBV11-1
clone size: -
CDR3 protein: CASSSGRAGTDTQYF
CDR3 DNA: TGTGCCAGCAGCTCGGGGAGGGCCGGCACAGATACGCAGTATTTT

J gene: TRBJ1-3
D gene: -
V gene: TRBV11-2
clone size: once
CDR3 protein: CASSLNTGNTIYF
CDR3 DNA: TGTGCCAGCAGCTTAAACACTGGAAACACCATATATTTT

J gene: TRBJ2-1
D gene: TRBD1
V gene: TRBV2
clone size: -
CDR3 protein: CASSAGTGFYEQFF
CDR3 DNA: TGTGCCAGCAGTGCCGGGACAGGGTTTTATGAGCAGTTCTTC

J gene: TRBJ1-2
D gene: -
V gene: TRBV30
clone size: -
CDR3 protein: CAWRDLFPTSRFYGYTF
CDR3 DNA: TGTGCCTGGAGAGATCTATTCCCGACATCCCGATTCTATGGCTACACCTTC

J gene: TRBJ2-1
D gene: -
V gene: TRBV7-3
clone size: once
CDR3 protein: CASSLVSSYNEQFF
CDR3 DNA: TGTGCCAGCAGTCTGGTGAGCTCCTACAATGAGCAGTTCTTC

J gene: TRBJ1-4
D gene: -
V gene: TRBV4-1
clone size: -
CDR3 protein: CASSQMGQLNEKLFF
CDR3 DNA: TGCGCCAGCAGCCAAATGGGACAACTAAATGAAAAACTGTTTTTT

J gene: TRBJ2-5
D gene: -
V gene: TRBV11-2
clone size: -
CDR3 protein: CASSLNWGLAGETQYF
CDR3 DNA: TGTGCCAGCAGCCTAAACTGGGGCCTCGCCGGGGAGACCCAGTACTTC

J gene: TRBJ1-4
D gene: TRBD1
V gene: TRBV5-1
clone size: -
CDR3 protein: CASSFLTGTDEKLFF
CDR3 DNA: TGCGCCAGCAGCTTTTTGACAGGGACCGATGAAAAACTGTTTTTT

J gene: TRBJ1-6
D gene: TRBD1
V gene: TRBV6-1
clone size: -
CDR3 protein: CASSEEGARNSPLHF
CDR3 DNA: TGTGCCAGCAGTGAAGAGGGGGCGCGGAATTCACCCCTCCACTTT

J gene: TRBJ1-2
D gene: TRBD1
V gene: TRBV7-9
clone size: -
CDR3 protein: CASRPRQGSNYGYTF
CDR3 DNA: TGTGCCAGCAGGCCGAGACAGGGCTCTAACTATGGCTACACCTTC

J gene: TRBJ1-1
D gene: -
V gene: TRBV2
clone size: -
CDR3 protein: CASRGAGAGNTEAFF
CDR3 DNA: TGTGCCAGCAGGGGAGCGGGGGCTGGGAACACTGAAGCTTTCTTT

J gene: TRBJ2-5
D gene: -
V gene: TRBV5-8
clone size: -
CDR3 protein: CASSLGEADQETQYF
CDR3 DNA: TGTGCCAGCAGCTTGGGGGAGGCGGATCAAGAGACCCAGTACTTC

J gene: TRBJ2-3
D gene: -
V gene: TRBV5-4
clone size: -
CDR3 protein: CASSFGATPDTQYF
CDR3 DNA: TGTGCCAGCAGCTTTGGAGCTACGCCAGATACGCAGTATTTT

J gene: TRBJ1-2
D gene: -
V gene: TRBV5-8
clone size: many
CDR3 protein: CASSFGVLGYGYTF
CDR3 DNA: TGTGCCAGCAGCTTCGGGGTGTTGGGCTATGGCTACACCTTC

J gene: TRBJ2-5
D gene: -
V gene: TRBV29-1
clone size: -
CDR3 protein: CSVEAGRETQYF
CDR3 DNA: TGCAGCGTTGAAGCAGGGAGGGAGACCCAGTACTTC

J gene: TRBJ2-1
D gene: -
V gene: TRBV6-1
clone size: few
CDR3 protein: CASSEGRSSYNEQFF
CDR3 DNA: TGTGCCAGCAGTGAAGGTAGGAGCTCCTACAATGAGCAGTTCTTC